In this sample, the clone carrying this T cell receptor beta chain turned up many times. The antigen is unknown. The PCR employed 60 Vbeta primers together with 13 Jbeta primers. TCRdb keeps only in-frame clones here, not all; method: immunoSEQ multiplex PCR. This sample carries 95,000 to 150,000 clones, more than 15% of them seen once, and the ten largest clones take approximately 2.9%. This sample was included in a study of cytomegalovirus exposure and HLA in healthy donors. Trimming stripped 1 base from V and 0 bases from J, with 13 bases between. The CDR3 is 17 amino acids. Germline V gives CDR1 SEHNR, CDR2 FQNEAQ (reference sequence). Study-wide results and caveats: Within an earlier analysis, most TCR beta V segments proved productive either about 87% or about 30% of the time. It was reportedly the case that the classifier diagnosed cytomegalovirus status with high specificity and sensitivity. Some public TCRs appeared in many individuals, while most sequences were rare. Sequencing artifact likely explains a cluster of highly shared sequence variants.

Sequenced sample: PBMCs. This chain links TRBV7-9 with TRBJ1-3; D is uncertain. This TCR came from a female donor in good health and CMV-seropositive. CDR3 nucleotides: TGTGCCAGCAGCTTAGAGGTAGCCCTACGCTCTGGAAACACCATATATTTT. This codes for CASSLEVALRSGNTIYF.